One sample yielded the 8 T cell receptor beta chains listed below, sequenced in a study of vaccination and CD4 T cells after COVID-19. MiXCR, applied by TCRdb to the PCR reads, yields one record per CDR3 protein. The table includes 20,000 or so distinct CDR3 sequences, 60% to 75% detected once. This specimen was CD4+ T cells from blood, taken after SARS-CoV-2 vaccination. All receptors come from a human donor who had recovered from COVID-19.

The chain joins TRBV20-1 to TRBJ2-1; possibly TRBD2 for D (5 bases). CDR1 is DFQATT, CDR2 SNEGSKA, per germline (reference sequence). V was pared by 3 bases and J by 6 bases, with 21 bases between. The CDR3 loop spans 16 amino acids. CDR3 bases: TGCAGTGCTAGTGGGCGTGGACTGATCGGCGTCAATGAGCAGTTCTTC. This encodes CSASGRGLIGVNEQFF.

In its sample, this clonotype was seen a few times. The genes are TRBV7-9 and TRBJ1-3; TRBD1 matches 9 bases. Unmatched junction bases numbered 2, after V lost 4 bases and J lost 1 base. Germline V gene sequence: CDR1 SEHNR, CDR2 FQNEAQ (reference sequence). This CDR3 contains 15 residues. The CDR3 DNA reads as TGTGCCAGCAGCTCTGACAGGGGGTCTGGAAACACCATATATTTT. It specifies CASSSDRGSGNTIYF.

V and J are TRBV20-1 and TRBJ2-1; TRBD1 might be the D (5 bases). Germline V gene lookup returns CDR1 DFQATT and CDR2 SNEGSKA (reference sequence). The length of the CDR3 is 12 residues. With 5 bases removed from V and 9 bases from J, the gap between germline ends came to 14 bases. In DNA, the CDR3 is TGCAGTGCTGAAAACAACAGGATTGAGCAGTTCTTC. Translated, it gives CSAENNRIEQFF.

The chain employs TRBV20-1 and TRBJ2-3; 7 bases are shared with TRBD2. Looked up from germline, CDR1 is DFQATT and CDR2 is SNEGSKA (reference sequence). The CDR3 covers 18 residues. The ends lost 0 bases at V and 2 bases at J; junction bases unmatched: 14. DNA of the CDR3: TGCAGTGCTAGAGATTCCTCTGGGGCGAGCGGGAACACAGATACGCAGTATTTT. This gives the protein CSARDSSGASGNTDTQYF.

V gene TRBV7-9 combines with J gene TRBJ2-7; D is unclear. V lost 1 base to trimming and J lost 0 bases, with 13 bases between them. The CDR3 contains 16 residues. Germline CDR1 is SEHNR and CDR2 is FQNEAQ (reference sequence). The CDR3 DNA sequence: TGTGCCAGCAGCTTAGGCGATACCCGAAGCTCCTACGAGCAGTACTTC. Translation gives CASSLGDTRSSYEQYF.

The rearrangement uses TRBV7-8 and TRBJ2-5; 9 bases fit TRBD1. J was trimmed by 3 bases and V by 6 bases; bases with no gene match: 8. This CDR3 is built from 15 residues. The germline V gene has CDR1 SGHVS and CDR2 FQNEAQ. The CDR3 protein is CASRIQRTGEETQYF. The CDR3 bases are TGTGCCAGCAGGATCCAAAGGACAGGGGAAGAGACCCAGTACTTC.

The chain is built from TRBV11-2 and TRBJ2-3; D not resolved. The germline CDR1 and CDR2 sequences are SGHAT and FQNNGV. V lost 4 bases and J 6 bases, leaving 8 bases between the germline ends. The CDR3 is made up of 12 amino acids. The CDR3 nucleotides are TGTGCCAGCAGCTCTCGGAGCGATACGCAGTATTTT. Translation: CASSSRSDTQYF.

This clonotype appeared a few times. The chain has TRBV27 and TRBJ2-5; a possible D gene is TRBD2 (5 bases). Trimming cost V 3 bases and J 4 bases, with 15 bases left between them. The V gene's germline CDR1 is MNHEY and CDR2 SMNVEV (reference sequence). The CDR3 extends over 15 amino acids. The CDR3 nucleotides are TGTGCCAGCAGTTTGGGCGGGCGAACGGGAGAGACCCAGTACTTC. This encodes CASSLGGRTGETQYF.